This is a list of T cell receptor beta chains from one sample in a study of blood T cell repertoires in COVID-19. The repertoire was sequenced with immunoSEQ multiplex PCR; TCRdb's copy has only in-frame clones and lacks some. Among approximately 170,000 clones listed, 85% to 95% were seen once. Sample: peripheral blood. All receptors derive from a woman in her sixties or seventies with COVID-19, enrolled during active disease. CDR3s include the opening cysteine and the closing phenylalanine or tryptophan. D genes are given only for firm matches. Where a row states a size, it is once, few, many or the class of an expanded clone; other rows omit it.

J gene: TRBJ2-1
V gene: TRBV7-2
D gene: TRBD2
clone size: NA
CDR3 protein: CASSLASGGYNEQFF
CDR3 DNA: TGTGCCAGCAGCTTAGCAAGCGGGGGGTACAATGAGCAGTTCTTC

J gene: TRBJ2-5
V gene: TRBV5-5
D gene: TRBD2
clone size: once
CDR3 protein: CASAIGVTSGEETQYF
CDR3 DNA: TGTGCCAGCGCAATTGGGGTCACTAGCGGGGAAGAGACCCAGTACTTC

J gene: TRBJ2-7
V gene: TRBV5-6
D gene: NA
clone size: NA
CDR3 protein: CASSRGQSYEQYF
CDR3 DNA: TGTGCCAGCAGCCGAGGACAGTCCTACGAGCAGTACTTC

J gene: TRBJ1-1
V gene: TRBV7-9
D gene: NA
clone size: NA
CDR3 protein: CASSLAATNEAFF
CDR3 DNA: TGTGCCAGCAGCTTAGCCGCAACAAATGAAGCTTTCTTT

J gene: TRBJ2-7
V gene: TRBV7-2
D gene: NA
clone size: NA
CDR3 protein: CASSLGDMRYF
CDR3 DNA: TGTGCCAGCAGCTTAGGTGATATGCGGTACTTC

J gene: TRBJ2-3
V gene: TRBV2
D gene: NA
clone size: NA
CDR3 protein: CASSEGLRPQYF
CDR3 DNA: TGTGCCAGCAGTGAGGGGCTCCGGCCGCAGTATTTT

J gene: TRBJ1-2
V gene: TRBV19
D gene: TRBD1
clone size: few
CDR3 protein: CASSLTGRIGGYTF
CDR3 DNA: TGTGCCAGTAGTCTGACAGGGCGGATCGGTGGCTACACCTTC

J gene: TRBJ1-1
V gene: TRBV4-1
D gene: NA
clone size: once
CDR3 protein: CASSQTPGLEAFF
CDR3 DNA: TGCGCCAGCAGCCAAACCCCGGGACTTGAAGCTTTCTTT

J gene: TRBJ1-4
V gene: TRBV19
D gene: NA
clone size: NA
CDR3 protein: CASSPKTTNEKLFF
CDR3 DNA: TGTGCCAGTAGTCCCAAAACAACTAATGAAAAACTGTTTTTT

J gene: TRBJ1-1
V gene: TRBV6-1
D gene: TRBD1
clone size: NA
CDR3 protein: CASSEAENRGWWTEAFF
CDR3 DNA: TGTGCCAGCAGTGAAGCTGAGAACAGGGGATGGTGGACTGAAGCTTTCTTT

J gene: TRBJ1-1
V gene: TRBV6-2/TRBV6-3
D gene: NA
clone size: NA
CDR3 protein: CASSYSGTVGGTFF
CDR3 DNA: TGTGCCAGCAGTTATTCGGGGACCGTCGGGGGGACTTTCTTT